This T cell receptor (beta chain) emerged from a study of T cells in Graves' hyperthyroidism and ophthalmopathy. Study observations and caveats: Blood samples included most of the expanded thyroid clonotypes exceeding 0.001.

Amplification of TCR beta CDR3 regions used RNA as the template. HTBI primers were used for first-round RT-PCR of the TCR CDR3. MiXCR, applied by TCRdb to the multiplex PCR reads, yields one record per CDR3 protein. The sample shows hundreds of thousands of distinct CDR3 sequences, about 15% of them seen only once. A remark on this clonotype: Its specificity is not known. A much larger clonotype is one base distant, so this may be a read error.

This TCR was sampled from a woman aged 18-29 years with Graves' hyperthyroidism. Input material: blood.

In nucleotides, the CDR3 is TGTGCCAGCTCACCACAGGGGGCGGCGGGGACCCAGTACTTC. It yields the protein CASSPQGAAGTQYF. The genes are TRBV18 and TRBJ2-5; the match to TRBD1 covers 7 bases. Germline V gene sequence: CDR1 KGHSH, CDR2 LQKENI. V was pared by 1 base and J by 7 bases, with 6 bases of the junction left unmatched. CDR3 length: 14 residues.